These T cell receptor beta chains were read from a single sample in a study of spatial heterogeneity in lung cancer. Each CDR3 protein gets one entry after TCRdb re-called the 5' RACE reads with MiXCR. The sample yields 9,500 to 15,000 distinct CDR3 sequences, roughly 6.2% seen once. The source was normal lung tissue next to the tumor, collected at surgery. These receptors all stem from a male donor with early-stage non-small cell lung cancer. The CDR3 runs from the conserved cysteine through the conserved F or W. A D gene is named only where the DNA matches it firmly.

d_gene	v_gene	CDR3aa
-	TRBV7-2	CASRSTGTDTQYF
-	TRBV18	CASSTFRGSTEAFF
-	TRBV20-1	CSAREGNRVANYGYTF
-	TRBV5-5	CASSSASVGDTQYF
TRBD2	TRBV6-6	CASSPGGPNEQYF
-	TRBV9	CASSVKGTGELFF
-	TRBV11-3	CASSPDGSSYNEQFF
-	TRBV2	CASSATAWGTGELFF
TRBD2	TRBV7-2	CASSLEGGRTDTQYF
TRBD1	TRBV6-2/TRBV6-3	CASGLAGGSNEQFF